This T cell receptor beta chain originates from a study of blood T cell repertoires in COVID-19. Study as a whole: Samples representing acute and convalescent COVID-19 were sourced from the United States, Italy and Spain. PBMCs, B-cell-depleted T cells, or T cells were the source of the cDNA or gDNA that made up the material.

This CDR3 is built from 18 residues. Trimming left V 3 bases short and J 5 bases short, with 22 bases between. Germline-derived CDR1 and CDR2 are MGHDK and SYGVNS. TCRdb keeps only in-frame clones here, not all; method: immunoSEQ multiplex PCR. This table holds under 300,000 clones, roughly 90% found once. The sample consisted of peripheral blood. V is TRBV25-1 and J is TRBJ2-2; TRBD1 might be the D (6 bases). This receptor was identified in a woman aged 25 to 39 with active or convalescent COVID-19. The CDR3 loop reads CASSELTSGTGWTGELFF. The CDR3, as DNA: TGTGCCAGCAGTGAGTTAACGAGCGGAACAGGGTGGACCGGGGAGCTGTTTTTT.